This T cell receptor beta chain was sequenced for a study of blood T cell repertoires in COVID-19. Across the study: The United States, Italy and Spain were the sources of the acute and convalescent COVID-19 samples. Nucleic acid was either cDNA or gDNA, and it came from T cells, B-cell-depleted T cells, or PBMCs.

V shed 4 bases, J shed 0 bases, and the junction held 8 bases outside the gene matches. The CDR3 has 16 residues. CDR1 KGHSH and CDR2 LQKENI come from the germline V gene. Patients from Seattle were sampled longitudinally, starting during active infection. As handled by the study authors: Estimation of nucleated cell counts relied on the amplification of reference gene primers. TCRdb's table, derived via immunoSEQ multiplex PCR, lists solely in-frame clones and lacks some. V and J calls and clone size follow that table, whereas D and trimming were derived from the DNA. The data show roughly 180,000 clones, with roughly 94% seen just once and 0.7% to 0.8% held by the top ten.

This chain joins TRBV18 and TRBJ1-1, with 7 nucleotides matching TRBD1. Sequences were obtained from peripheral blood. The source of this sequence is a man aged 30 to 39 with COVID-19, enrolled during active disease. CDR3 sequence: CASSLRTGSLNTEAFF. CDR3 nucleotide sequence: TGTGCCAGCTCACTAAGGACAGGCTCCCTGAACACTGAAGCTTTCTTT.